The 14 T cell receptor beta chains reported below all come from one sample, sequenced in a study of beta chain features in type 1 diabetes. The entirety of the isolated RNA underwent reverse transcription, so expressed TCRB transcripts were sequenced. Sequenced by immunoSEQ multiplex PCR; TCRdb stores in-frame clones only, minus some. The sample yields around 300,000 clones, 9.5% to 12% seen once. The material sequenced was naive CD4+ T cells from blood. All receptors come from a woman in her twenties or thirties in good health.

This clone was counted between two and nine times. The rearrangement uses TRBV4-2 and TRBJ2-1; D remains unclear. Germline CDR1 LGHNA, CDR2 YNFKEQ. Trimming removed 0 bases at V and 4 bases at J, with 10 bases between. This CDR3 has 15 residues. CDR3 nucleotides: TGTGCCAGCAGCCAAGATCGTGGCAAATACAATGAGCAGTTCTTC. It specifies CASSQDRGKYNEQFF.

This chain uses TRBV30 with TRBJ2-1; weak D call: TRBD2 (6 bases). Per germline, CDR1 GTSNPN and CDR2 SVGIG (reference sequence). The CDR3 spans 15 residues. Trimming removed 0 bases at V and 5 bases at J, with 14 bases between. The CDR3, as DNA: TGTGCCTGGAGTGTACTGGCTAGCGACAACAATGAGCAGTTCTTC. It translates to CAWSVLASDNNEQFF.

The rearrangement links TRBV29-1 to TRBJ1-5; 7 nucleotides line up with TRBD1. The ends lost 8 bases at V and 3 bases at J; junction bases unmatched: 7. Germline CDR1 SQVTM, CDR2 ANQGSEA. The length of the CDR3 is 13 residues. The CDR3 DNA reads as TGCAGCATAAGAACAGGGGCCAATCAGCCCCAGCATTTT. Encoded protein: CSIRTGANQPQHF. Complete variable domain (other parts from reference TRBV29-1 and TRBJ1-5): SAVISQKPSRDICQRGTSLTIQCQVDSQVTMMFWYRQQPGQSLTLIATANQGSEATYESGFVIDKFPISRPNLTFSTLTVSNMSPEDSSIYLCSIRTGANQPQHFGDGTRLSIL.

The chain joins TRBV7-9 to TRBJ1-2; D gene uncertain. Germline CDR1 is SEHNR and CDR2 is FQNEAQ (reference sequence). The CDR3 runs 14 residues. Trimming took off 3 bases at V and 0 bases at J, with 8 bases between the two ends. The CDR3 nucleotides are TGTGCCAGCAGCTTCGACGGAGCTAACTATGGCTACACCTTC. Translation gives CASSFDGANYGYTF.

This clone came up a few times. This rearrangement joins TRBV7-2 to TRBJ1-2, with 9 bases identical to TRBD1. The CDR3 runs to 13 residues. Trimming took 5 bases from V and 8 from J; bases not matched to a gene: 6. Germline V CDR1 and CDR2: SGHTA, FQGNSA. The CDR3 region is CASSIGTGLGYTF. The CDR3 coding sequence is TGTGCCAGCAGCATAGGGACAGGGCTGGGCTACACCTTC.

The rearrangement links TRBV28 to TRBJ2-2; the match to TRBD1 covers 7 bases. From germline, CDR1 is MDHEN and CDR2 SYDVKM. This CDR3 region has 15 residues. The V and J ends lost 5 bases and 1 base, in that order; junction bases with no gene match: 4. CDR3 in DNA: TGTGCCAGCAGTATCTGGACAGGGAACACCGGGGAGCTGTTTTTT. This codes for CASSIWTGNTGELFF. Full variable domain (missing parts from reference TRBV28 and TRBJ2-2): DVKVTQSSRYLVKRTGEKVFLECVQDMDHENMFWYRQDPGLGLRLIYFSYDVKMKEKGDIPEGYSVSREKKERFSLILESASTNQTSMYLCASSIWTGNTGELFFGEGSRLTVL.

This clone was detected only a few times. V gene TRBV9 combines with J gene TRBJ2-3; D perhaps matches TRBD1 (6 bases). With 0 bases removed from V and 2 bases from J, the gap between germline ends came to 10 bases. This CDR3 has 15 amino acids. Germline V gene lookup returns CDR1 SGDLS and CDR2 YYNGEE. CDR3 protein: CASSVGGQPTDTQYF. The CDR3 coding sequence is TGTGCCAGCAGCGTAGGAGGACAGCCCACAGATACGCAGTATTTT.

This clone came up a few times. The CDR3 DNA reads TGTGCCTGGGCTACGGGACAGCTCTACGAGCAGTACTTC. Translated: CAWATGQLYEQYF. This chain links TRBV30 with TRBJ2-7; 7 bases map to TRBD1. The V segment lost 5 bases and the J segment 3 bases; nucleotides outside the gene matches: 7. This CDR3 is built from 13 residues. Germline values: CDR1 GTSNPN, CDR2 SVGIG (reference sequence).

The chain recombines TRBV7-2 with TRBJ2-7; no clear D. The germline CDR1 and CDR2 sequences are SGHTA and FQGNSA. Deletions cut 5 bases from V and 4 bases from J, with 18 bases between. The CDR3 runs to 15 residues. Written as DNA, the CDR3 is TGTGCCAGCAGCCCGCCCGCGGAAACGAATTACGAGCAGTACTTC. This sequence encodes CASSPPAETNYEQYF.

This clone was seen a few times. The chain uses TRBV7-2 and TRBJ2-2; the D gene is possibly TRBD1 (6 bases). V lost 2 bases and J 5 bases, leaving 6 bases between the germline ends. Germline V gene sequence: CDR1 SGHTA, CDR2 FQGNSA. The CDR3 is 13 residues long. The CDR3: CASSLQGTGELFF. CDR3 nucleotides: TGTGCCAGCAGCTTACAGGGGACCGGGGAGCTGTTTTTT.

This rearrangement joins TRBV4-3 to TRBJ1-5; possibly TRBD1 for D (5 bases). The CDR3 totals 19 residues. Trimming stripped 0 bases from V and 0 bases from J, with 18 bases between. Germline-derived CDR1 and CDR2 are LGHNA and YSLEER. This CDR3 is CASSQDALGGGYSNQPQHF. For the CDR3, the DNA is TGCGCCAGCAGCCAAGATGCCCTTGGGGGGGGTTATAGCAATCAGCCCCAGCATTTT.

V and J are TRBV12-5 and TRBJ2-1, with TRBD2 matching 8 bases. This CDR3 has 16 residues. Germline V gene sequence: CDR1 LGHNT, CDR2 FRNRAP. With 0 bases clipped from V and 10 bases from J, the junction kept 11 bases outside the gene matches. The CDR3 DNA is TGTGCTAGTGGTTTGGTTCTGGGCGGACCGGGGGGGGAGCAGTTCTTC. Residues: CASGLVLGGPGGEQFF.

This clone was detected a few times. The V gene is TRBV18, the J gene TRBJ2-1; D possibly corresponds to TRBD2 (5 bases). The CDR3 has 14 amino acids. Trimming took off 1 base at V and 8 bases at J, with 12 bases between the two ends. Germline CDR1 reads KGHSH; CDR2 reads LQKENI. The CDR3 DNA reads TGTGCCAGCTCACCACGGCTAGCTCGCGATGAGCAGTTCTTC. It codes for CASSPRLARDEQFF.

This clone was seen a handful of times. This chain links TRBV6-6 with TRBJ1-2; 7 bases are shared with TRBD1. The CDR3 sequence is 13 residues long. J was trimmed by 3 bases and V by 4 bases; bases with no gene match: 2. Germline CDR1 is MNHNY and CDR2 is SVGAGI (reference sequence). The CDR3 DNA reads TGTGCCAGCAGTTTAGGACAGGACTATGGCTACACCTTC. It is translated as CASSLGQDYGYTF.